Following are 2 T cell receptor beta chains from one sample sequenced in a study of blood T cell repertoires in COVID-19. Assay used: immunoSEQ multiplex PCR; TCRdb lists only in-frame clones, some missing. Of about 160,000 clones in the sample, about 85% were seen once. The specimen was peripheral blood. The receptors here all came from a human donor with acute or convalescent COVID-19. The donor label of this sample is uncertain.

J is TRBJ1-4 and V is TRBV25-1; no clear D gene. CDR1 MGHDK and CDR2 SYGVNS come from the germline V gene. With 3 bases removed from V and 8 bases from J, the gap between germline ends came to 13 bases. CDR3 length equals 14 residues. CDR3 nucleotides: TGTGCCAGCAGTGACAGCGGGGTTCGGGAAAAACTGTTTTTT. Translated, it gives CASSDSGVREKLFF.

The chain recombines TRBV5-1 with TRBJ2-7, with D hard to call. V dropped 0 bases and J dropped 3 bases, with 7 bases sitting between them. Germline CDR1 SGHRS, CDR2 YFSETQ. This CDR3 has 13 residues. The CDR3 DNA is TGCGCCAGCAGCTTGGGACAAAACTACGAGCAGTACTTC. Protein: CASSLGQNYEQYF.